This T cell receptor beta chain was recovered during a study of blood T cell repertoires in COVID-19. Profiling relied on immunoSEQ multiplex PCR, and the TCRdb table lists in-frame clones only, not all of them. The sample holds more than 95,000 clones; roughly 87% are singletons and the top ten take under 8%. The receptor was derived from a human donor in a cohort sampled during active COVID-19. Sequencing was performed on peripheral blood.

The CDR3, as DNA: TGTGCCAGCTCACCACCTAATCGATTGTCTAGCTCCTACAATGAGCAGTTCTTC. Translating it yields CASSPPNRLSSSYNEQFF. The rearrangement links TRBV18 to TRBJ2-1; D uncertain. V was trimmed by 0 bases and J by 0 bases, leaving 15 bases between them. The CDR3 runs to 18 residues. Germline V gene data show CDR1 as KGHSH and CDR2 as LQKENI.